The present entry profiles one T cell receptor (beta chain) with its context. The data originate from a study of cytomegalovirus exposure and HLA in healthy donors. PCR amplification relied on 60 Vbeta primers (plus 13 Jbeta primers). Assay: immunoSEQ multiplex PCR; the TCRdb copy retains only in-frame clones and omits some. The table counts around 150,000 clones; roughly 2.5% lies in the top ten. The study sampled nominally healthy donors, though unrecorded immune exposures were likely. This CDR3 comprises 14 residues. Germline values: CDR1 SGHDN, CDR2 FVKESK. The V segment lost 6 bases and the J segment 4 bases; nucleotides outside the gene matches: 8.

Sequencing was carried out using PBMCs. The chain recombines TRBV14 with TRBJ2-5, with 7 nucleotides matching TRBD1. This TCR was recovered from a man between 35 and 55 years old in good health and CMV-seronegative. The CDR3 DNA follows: TGTGCCAGCAGTTCGGGACAGAAAAGAGAGACCCAGTACTTC. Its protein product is CASSSGQKRETQYF.